Below, one TCR beta chain is given with its context. Its antigen is still unknown. No base quality values were provided; no much bigger clone lies one nucleotide off. The donors belonged to the validation cohort of about 120 subjects, which was separate from the approximately 610-subject first cohort. Library creation used the immunoSEQ multiplex PCR assay. Turning to the authors' computational methods: To diagnose cytomegalovirus status from the catalog of TCR beta chain sequences, a statistical classification framework was built. TCRdb took over this immuneACCESS table, retaining in-frame rearrangements with V and J assigned. Such tables are incomplete; in checked studies, under half of the missing clones stem from an unresolved V gene, and the remainder is unexplained. The DNA gave D and trimming, while V, J and clone size come from that table. Here the sample has around 150,000 clones; 84% occur a single time. More than 8.5% of the sample belongs to the ten largest clones.

These data belong to a study of cytomegalovirus exposure and HLA in healthy donors (TCRdb year 2017). Context from the whole study: According to a later analysis, the 110 or so validation repertoires were produced on the same platform as the 666 repertoires of the first cohort. A separate validation cohort of 100 to 150 different subjects was used in addition to the approximately 640-subject first cohort. The study was designed to test whether signatures of past pathogen exposure could be identified by cataloging public T cell receptors. To predict cytomegalovirus infection status, the study combined high-throughput TCR immunosequencing, statistical association of individual TCRs with disease status, and machine learning. What the authors observed across the whole study: While some public TCRs were present in many individuals, most TCR sequences turned up only very rarely across donors. The authors suggested that the approach could potentially be generalized to other disease states and immunological phenotypes. Of the cluster scores, roughly 95% were above 0 in a later analysis, which found that TCRs clustered in the first cohort also tended to co-occur in the 120 validation repertoires. The study gave a list of 150 to 200 TCR beta chains associated with cytomegalovirus. The classifier was reported to diagnose cytomegalovirus status with high specificity and sensitivity in both the original and validation cohorts. A later analysis lacked HLA typing for the validation cohort, so it scored co-occurrence in that cohort across all 120 or so repertoires. In vitro tests confirmed that three of the cytomegalovirus-associated TCR beta chains recognize cytomegalovirus antigens.

Trimming leaves V shorter by 4 bases and J shorter by 3 bases, with the junction holding 4 bases beyond the gene matches. The CDR3 holds 16 amino acids from the cysteine to the phenylalanine. Here the CDR3 DNA is all that survives: 48 bases in frame from base 1. The germline V gene supplies CDR1 SNHLY and CDR2 FYNNEI. This TCR was recovered from a man aged 25-45 years in good health and CMV-seropositive. Specimen: PBMCs. The V gene is TRBV2 and the J gene is TRBJ2-2; a stretch of 11 junction bases matches TRBD2. CDR3 sequence: CASSGLAGGHTGELFF. The bases are TGTGCCAGCAGTGGGCTAGCGGGGGGACACACCGGGGAGCTGTTTTTT.